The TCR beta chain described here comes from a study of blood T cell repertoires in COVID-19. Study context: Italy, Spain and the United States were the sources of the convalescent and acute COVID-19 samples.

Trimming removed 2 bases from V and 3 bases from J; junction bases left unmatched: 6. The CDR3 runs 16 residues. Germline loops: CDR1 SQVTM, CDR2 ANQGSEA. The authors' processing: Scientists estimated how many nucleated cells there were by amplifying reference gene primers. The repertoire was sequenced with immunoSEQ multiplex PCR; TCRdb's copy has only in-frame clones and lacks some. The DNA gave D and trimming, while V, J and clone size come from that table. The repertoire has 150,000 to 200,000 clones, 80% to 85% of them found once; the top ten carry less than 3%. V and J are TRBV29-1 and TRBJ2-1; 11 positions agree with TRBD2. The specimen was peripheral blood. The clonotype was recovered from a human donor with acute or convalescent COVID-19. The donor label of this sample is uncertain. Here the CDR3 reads CSVEYPGLADYNEQFF. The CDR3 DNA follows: TGCAGCGTTGAATATCCGGGACTAGCGGACTACAATGAGCAGTTCTTC.